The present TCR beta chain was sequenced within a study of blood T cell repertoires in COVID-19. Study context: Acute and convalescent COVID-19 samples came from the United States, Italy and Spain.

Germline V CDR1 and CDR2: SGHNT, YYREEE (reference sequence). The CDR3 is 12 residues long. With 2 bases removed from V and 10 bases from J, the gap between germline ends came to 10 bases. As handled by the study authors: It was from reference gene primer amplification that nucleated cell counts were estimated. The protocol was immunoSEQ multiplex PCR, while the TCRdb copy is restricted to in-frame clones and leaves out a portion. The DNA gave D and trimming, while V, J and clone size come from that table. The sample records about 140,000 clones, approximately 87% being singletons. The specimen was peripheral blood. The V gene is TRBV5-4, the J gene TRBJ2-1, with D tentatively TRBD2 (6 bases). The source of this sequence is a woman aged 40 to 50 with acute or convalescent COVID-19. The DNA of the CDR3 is TGTGCCAGCAGCTTAGGTCTAGCGGAGCAGTTCTTC. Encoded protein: CASSLGLAEQFF.